This TCR beta chain was found in a study of spatial heterogeneity in lung cancer. Overall study context: There were, on average, more than ten raw-read appearances for each unique TCR and UMI combination.

Each CDR3 protein is one row after TCRdb ran MiXCR on the 5' RACE reads. The sample records about 100,000 distinct CDR3 sequences, under 4.5% being singletons. In regard to this clonotype: Its antigen is as yet unknown.

Study results and limitations: One measure, the expanded intratumoral alpha and beta TCR count, tracked tumor mutation counts.

Specified time point: sample taken at primary tumor resection. From tumor, nontumor lung or frozen PBMC, whole RNA was taken unsorted for sequencing. Trimming removed 3 bases from V and 6 bases from J, with 12 bases in between. CDR1 MNHNS and CDR2 SASEGT come from the germline V gene. CDR3 size: 14 residues. The receptor's source is a male donor with early-stage non-small cell lung cancer. This chain links TRBV6-1 with TRBJ2-1; perhaps D is TRBD1 or TRBD2 (5 bases each). The sample in question was lung tumor tissue, obtained at surgery. The DNA of the CDR3 is TGTGCCAGCAGTGAGCTACCGGGGCGCAATGAGCAGTTCTTC. This sequence encodes CASSELPGRNEQFF.